A selection of T cell receptor beta chains follows, all from one sample in a study of cytomegalovirus exposure and HLA in healthy donors. Using immunoSEQ multiplex PCR, the repertoire was profiled, and TCRdb retains in-frame clones only, with some absent. The sample lists about 160,000 clones, roughly 96% occurring once. The sequencing input was PBMCs. These receptors all come from a woman aged 18 to 35 in good health and CMV-seronegative. Each CDR3 is given with its conserved first and last residue. The order of the fields is clone size, V gene, J gene, D gene, CDR3 DNA, CDR3 protein. A D gene is named only where the DNA matches it firmly. The listing skips clone size in some rows; elsewhere it reads once, few, many or a size class.

clone size: -
V gene: TRBV6-1
J gene: TRBJ2-3
D gene: -
CDR3 DNA: TGTGCCAGCAGTGGGGCGATGGGAGATACGCAGTATTTT
CDR3 protein: CASSGAMGDTQYF

clone size: -
V gene: TRBV30
J gene: TRBJ2-4
D gene: -
CDR3 DNA: TGTGCCTGGAGTGTAACCCCCCGGAACATTCAGTACTTC
CDR3 protein: CAWSVTPRNIQYF

clone size: -
V gene: TRBV6-6
J gene: TRBJ1-4
D gene: -
CDR3 DNA: TGTGCCAGCCCATGGACAGCAACTAATGAAAAACTGTTTTTT
CDR3 protein: CASPWTATNEKLFF

clone size: -
V gene: TRBV4-3
J gene: TRBJ2-3
D gene: TRBD1
CDR3 DNA: TGCGCCAGCAGCCAAGGAACAGGGGGATGGACAGATACGCAGTATTTT
CDR3 protein: CASSQGTGGWTDTQYF

clone size: -
V gene: TRBV27
J gene: TRBJ1-2
D gene: TRBD1
CDR3 DNA: TGTGCCAGCTCTGCGACAGGGAGATGGGGCTATGGCTACACCTTC
CDR3 protein: CASSATGRWGYGYTF

clone size: -
V gene: TRBV6-1
J gene: TRBJ1-5
D gene: -
CDR3 DNA: TGTGCCAGCAGTGTTACAGGGATGGATCAGCCCCAGCATTTT
CDR3 protein: CASSVTGMDQPQHF

clone size: -
V gene: TRBV6-1
J gene: TRBJ2-7
D gene: -
CDR3 DNA: TGTGCCAGCAGTTGGTCGGGGGAGGTCTACGAGCAGTACTTC
CDR3 protein: CASSWSGEVYEQYF

clone size: -
V gene: TRBV7-6
J gene: TRBJ2-7
D gene: -
CDR3 DNA: TGTGCCAGCAGCTCCCGAAGCGGTAGCCACGAGCAGTACTTC
CDR3 protein: CASSSRSGSHEQYF

clone size: -
V gene: TRBV6-5
J gene: TRBJ1-5
D gene: -
CDR3 DNA: TGTGCCAGCAGTTACTCGGTTCCGAGTAGCAATCAGCCCCAGCATTTT
CDR3 protein: CASSYSVPSSNQPQHF

clone size: -
V gene: TRBV7-2
J gene: TRBJ2-7
D gene: TRBD2
CDR3 DNA: TGTGCCAGCAGCTTAGTAGCGGGACGGCTCTACGAGCAGTACTTC
CDR3 protein: CASSLVAGRLYEQYF

clone size: -
V gene: TRBV9
J gene: TRBJ2-6
D gene: TRBD2
CDR3 DNA: TGTGCCAGCCGTCGGTCCATGACTAGCGGGGTATGGGGGGCCAACGTCCTGACTTTC
CDR3 protein: CASRRSMTSGVWGANVLTF

clone size: -
V gene: TRBV5-1
J gene: TRBJ2-7
D gene: TRBD1
CDR3 DNA: TGCGCCAGCAGCCCGGGACAGGGACCCTACGAGCAGTACTTC
CDR3 protein: CASSPGQGPYEQYF

clone size: -
V gene: TRBV30
J gene: TRBJ1-5
D gene: -
CDR3 DNA: TGTGCCTGGAAACTGGACGGGGATCAGCCCCAGCATTTT
CDR3 protein: CAWKLDGDQPQHF

clone size: -
V gene: TRBV14
J gene: TRBJ2-5
D gene: -
CDR3 DNA: TGTGCCAGCAGCCAAAATCGGCGGGCACTACTCTTTCAAGAGACCCAGTACTTC
CDR3 protein: CASSQNRRALLFQETQYF

clone size: -
V gene: TRBV11-3
J gene: TRBJ1-3
D gene: -
CDR3 DNA: TGTGCCAGCAGCTCGGCCCGGGACACTTACTCTGGAAACACCATATATTTT
CDR3 protein: CASSSARDTYSGNTIYF

clone size: -
V gene: TRBV25-1
J gene: TRBJ1-2
D gene: TRBD1
CDR3 DNA: TGTGCCAGCAGTGATGGGGGACAGATTGCTGGCTACACCTTC
CDR3 protein: CASSDGGQIAGYTF

clone size: -
V gene: TRBV5-1
J gene: TRBJ1-4
D gene: -
CDR3 DNA: TGCGCCAGCAGCTTGCAGGGATCGGGGGAGGGTGAAAAACTGTTTTTT
CDR3 protein: CASSLQGSGEGEKLFF

clone size: -
V gene: TRBV6-1
J gene: TRBJ2-7
D gene: -
CDR3 DNA: TGTGCCAGCAGTATCCGCGGCTACGAGCAGTACTTC
CDR3 protein: CASSIRGYEQYF

clone size: -
V gene: TRBV15
J gene: TRBJ2-7
D gene: -
CDR3 DNA: TGTGCCACCAGCAGAGATCTTAATTCTTTCTACGAGCAGTACTTC
CDR3 protein: CATSRDLNSFYEQYF

clone size: -
V gene: TRBV6-5
J gene: TRBJ2-5
D gene: -
CDR3 DNA: TGTGCCAGCAGTTACTCACTCAGGTCGGCGACCCAGTACTTC
CDR3 protein: CASSYSLRSATQYF

clone size: -
V gene: TRBV6-5
J gene: TRBJ1-1
D gene: -
CDR3 DNA: TGTGCCAGCAGTTGGGGGGGAATTGACACTGAAGCTTTCTTT
CDR3 protein: CASSWGGIDTEAFF

clone size: -
V gene: TRBV19
J gene: TRBJ2-7
D gene: TRBD1
CDR3 DNA: TGTGCCAGTAGTATGAAGGGGGCTGGCGAGCAGTACTTC
CDR3 protein: CASSMKGAGEQYF

clone size: -
V gene: TRBV6-5
J gene: TRBJ2-7
D gene: TRBD2
CDR3 DNA: TGTGCCAGCAGTCGGACTAGCGGGGGGTACGAGCAGTACTTC
CDR3 protein: CASSRTSGGYEQYF

clone size: -
V gene: TRBV11-3
J gene: TRBJ2-1
D gene: -
CDR3 DNA: TGTGCCAGCAGCTTAGACAGGGCGTCCTACAATGAGCAGTTCTTC
CDR3 protein: CASSLDRASYNEQFF

clone size: -
V gene: TRBV27
J gene: TRBJ2-4
D gene: -
CDR3 DNA: TGTGCCAGCAGTTTATCCCCAGGCGCGGGCGTAACCAAAAACATTCAGTACTTC
CDR3 protein: CASSLSPGAGVTKNIQYF

clone size: -
V gene: TRBV20-1
J gene: TRBJ2-5
D gene: -
CDR3 DNA: TGCAGTGCTAGAGATCGGGAGACCCAGTACTTC
CDR3 protein: CSARDRETQYF

clone size: -
V gene: TRBV9
J gene: TRBJ2-3
D gene: -
CDR3 DNA: TGTGCCAGCACCGATACCGGGGGGCCCCTAGATACGCAGTATTTT
CDR3 protein: CASTDTGGPLDTQYF

clone size: -
V gene: TRBV18
J gene: TRBJ2-5
D gene: -
CDR3 DNA: TGTGCCAGCTCACCCAGGGGCGAGACCCAGTACTTC
CDR3 protein: CASSPRGETQYF

clone size: -
V gene: TRBV27
J gene: TRBJ2-4
D gene: -
CDR3 DNA: TGTGCCAGCAGTTTACTCAGGGAGGCGGCCAAAAACATTCAGTACTTC
CDR3 protein: CASSLLREAAKNIQYF

clone size: once
V gene: TRBV9
J gene: TRBJ1-2
D gene: TRBD1
CDR3 DNA: TGTGCCAGCAGCCCCCTAGGGGGCGCCTTTTTATCTGGCTACACCTTC
CDR3 protein: CASSPLGGAFLSGYTF

clone size: -
V gene: TRBV5-4
J gene: TRBJ1-1
D gene: TRBD1
CDR3 DNA: TGTGCCAGCAGCTCAAACCGGGACAGCCAAGCTTTCTTT
CDR3 protein: CASSSNRDSQAFF

clone size: -
V gene: TRBV7-8
J gene: TRBJ1-1
D gene: TRBD1
CDR3 DNA: TGTGCCAGCAGCTTCCCTCTGTCCGGACAGGGGTTCACTGAAGCTTTCTTT
CDR3 protein: CASSFPLSGQGFTEAFF

clone size: -
V gene: TRBV6-1
J gene: TRBJ2-7
D gene: TRBD1
CDR3 DNA: TGTGCCAGCAGCCAAGGACAGGTCTCCTACGAGCAGTACTTC
CDR3 protein: CASSQGQVSYEQYF

clone size: -
V gene: TRBV5-1
J gene: TRBJ2-5
D gene: -
CDR3 DNA: TGCGCCAGCAGCCCGATAGGGGGTAACCAAGAGACCCAGTACTTC
CDR3 protein: CASSPIGGNQETQYF

clone size: -
V gene: TRBV11-2
J gene: TRBJ2-2
D gene: -
CDR3 DNA: TGTGCCAGCAGCTTAGCAGGGGAGCCCGGGGAGCTGTTTTTT
CDR3 protein: CASSLAGEPGELFF

clone size: once
V gene: TRBV27
J gene: TRBJ2-1
D gene: TRBD1
CDR3 DNA: TGTGCCAGCAGTAACAGGGGTGTTCGCTCCTACAATGAGCAGTTCTTC
CDR3 protein: CASSNRGVRSYNEQFF

clone size: -
V gene: TRBV27
J gene: TRBJ1-1
D gene: TRBD1
CDR3 DNA: TGTGCCAGCAGTTTATCCCGGACAGGGAGGGGCACTGAAGCTTTCTTT
CDR3 protein: CASSLSRTGRGTEAFF

clone size: once
V gene: TRBV18
J gene: TRBJ1-6
D gene: -
CDR3 DNA: TGTGCCAGCTCACCCGGACAGACTTTTAATTCACCCCTCCACTTT
CDR3 protein: CASSPGQTFNSPLHF

clone size: -
V gene: TRBV6-1
J gene: TRBJ2-7
D gene: TRBD1
CDR3 DNA: TGTGCCAGCAGTGGACAGGGGTACGAGCAGTACTTC
CDR3 protein: CASSGQGYEQYF

clone size: -
V gene: TRBV6-6
J gene: TRBJ2-7
D gene: -
CDR3 DNA: TGTGCCAGCAGTTACTCCCTAGCGTACGAGCAGTACTTC
CDR3 protein: CASSYSLAYEQYF

clone size: -
V gene: TRBV5-1
J gene: TRBJ2-5
D gene: -
CDR3 DNA: TGCGCCAGCAGCCTGGACAGGGAGGGAGAGACCCAGTACTTC
CDR3 protein: CASSLDREGETQYF

clone size: -
V gene: TRBV11-2
J gene: TRBJ2-7
D gene: TRBD2
CDR3 DNA: TGTGCCAGCAGCTTGATCCGACTAGCAAACTACGAGCAGTACTTC
CDR3 protein: CASSLIRLANYEQYF

clone size: -
V gene: TRBV7-9
J gene: TRBJ2-2
D gene: -
CDR3 DNA: TGTGCCAGCAGCCCCTGGGAGATAGGCTCCGGGGAGCTGTTTTTT
CDR3 protein: CASSPWEIGSGELFF

clone size: -
V gene: TRBV2
J gene: TRBJ2-7
D gene: TRBD2
CDR3 DNA: TGTGCCAGCAGTGAGGTAGCGGGGGTCTCCTACGAGCAGTACTTC
CDR3 protein: CASSEVAGVSYEQYF

clone size: -
V gene: TRBV7-9
J gene: TRBJ2-2
D gene: -
CDR3 DNA: TGTGCCAGCAGCCCCTTGCGGGGTTCGAACACCGGGGAGCTGTTTTTT
CDR3 protein: CASSPLRGSNTGELFF

clone size: -
V gene: TRBV7-2
J gene: TRBJ2-7
D gene: -
CDR3 DNA: TGTGCCAGCAGCTTACAACAGTACTACGAGCAGTACTTC
CDR3 protein: CASSLQQYYEQYF

clone size: -
V gene: TRBV6-6
J gene: TRBJ2-1
D gene: TRBD2
CDR3 DNA: TGTGCCAGCAGTTACCTAGCGGGGGGCTACAATGAGCAGTTCTTC
CDR3 protein: CASSYLAGGYNEQFF

clone size: once
V gene: TRBV14
J gene: TRBJ2-2
D gene: -
CDR3 DNA: TGTGCCAGCAGCCAACAGGTCAACACCGGGGAGCTGTTTTTT
CDR3 protein: CASSQQVNTGELFF

clone size: -
V gene: TRBV20-1
J gene: TRBJ2-5
D gene: -
CDR3 DNA: TGCAGTGCTAGACAGGGAGAGACCCAGTACTTC
CDR3 protein: CSARQGETQYF

clone size: -
V gene: TRBV9
J gene: TRBJ1-1
D gene: -
CDR3 DNA: TGTGCCAGCAGCTCTCGGGTAGGGGACACTGAAGCTTTCTTT
CDR3 protein: CASSSRVGDTEAFF

clone size: -
V gene: TRBV16
J gene: TRBJ1-2
D gene: -
CDR3 DNA: TGTGCCAGCAGCCAATCGCCCCAGGCAGCTGGCTACACCTTC
CDR3 protein: CASSQSPQAAGYTF

clone size: -
V gene: TRBV14
J gene: TRBJ1-6
D gene: TRBD1
CDR3 DNA: TGTGCCAGCAGCCTACAGGGGTTGGGTAATTCACCCCTCCACTTT
CDR3 protein: CASSLQGLGNSPLHF

clone size: -
V gene: TRBV2
J gene: TRBJ2-1
D gene: -
CDR3 DNA: TGTGCCAGCAGTGTAAACGGGGGTGGTTACAATGAGCAGTTCTTC
CDR3 protein: CASSVNGGGYNEQFF

clone size: -
V gene: TRBV2
J gene: TRBJ2-2
D gene: TRBD1
CDR3 DNA: TGTGCCAGCAGGGGACAGGGGGGCCTGAACACCGGGGAGCTGTTTTTT
CDR3 protein: CASRGQGGLNTGELFF

clone size: -
V gene: TRBV11-2
J gene: TRBJ2-5
D gene: TRBD2
CDR3 DNA: TGTGCCAGCAGTCAGAGCGGGGGTCAAGAGACCCAGTACTTC
CDR3 protein: CASSQSGGQETQYF